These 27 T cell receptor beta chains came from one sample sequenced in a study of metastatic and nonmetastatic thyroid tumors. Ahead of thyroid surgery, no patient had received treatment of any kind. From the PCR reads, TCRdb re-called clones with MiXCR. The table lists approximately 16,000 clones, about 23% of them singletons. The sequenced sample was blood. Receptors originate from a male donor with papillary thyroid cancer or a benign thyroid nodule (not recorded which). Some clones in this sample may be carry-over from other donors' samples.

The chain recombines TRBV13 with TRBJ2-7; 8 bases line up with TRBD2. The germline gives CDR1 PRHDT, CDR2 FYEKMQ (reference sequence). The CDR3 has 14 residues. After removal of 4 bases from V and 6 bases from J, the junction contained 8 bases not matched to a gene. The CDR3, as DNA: TGTGCCAGCAGCTCCAGGACTAGCCTGGGCGAGCAGTACTTC. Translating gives CASSSRTSLGEQYF.

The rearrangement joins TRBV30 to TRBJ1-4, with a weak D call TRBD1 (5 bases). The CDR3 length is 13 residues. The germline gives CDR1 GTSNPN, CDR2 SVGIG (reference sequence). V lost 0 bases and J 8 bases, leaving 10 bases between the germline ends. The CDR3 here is CAWSVRGGEKLFF. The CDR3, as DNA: TGTGCCTGGAGTGTAAGGGGAGGCGAAAAACTGTTTTTT.

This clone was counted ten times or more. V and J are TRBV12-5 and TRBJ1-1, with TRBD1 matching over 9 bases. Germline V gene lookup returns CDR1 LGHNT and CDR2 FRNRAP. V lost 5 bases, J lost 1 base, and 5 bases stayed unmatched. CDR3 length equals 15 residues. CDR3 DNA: TGTGCTAGTGGTCCTGGGACAGGGACGAACACTGAAGCTTTCTTT. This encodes CASGPGTGTNTEAFF.

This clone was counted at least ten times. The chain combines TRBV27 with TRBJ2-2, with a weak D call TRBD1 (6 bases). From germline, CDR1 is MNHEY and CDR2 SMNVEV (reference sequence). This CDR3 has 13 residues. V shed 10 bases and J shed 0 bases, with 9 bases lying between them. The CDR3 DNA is TGTGCCACCGGGACAACGAACACCGGGGAGCTGTTTTTT. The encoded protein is CATGTTNTGELFF.

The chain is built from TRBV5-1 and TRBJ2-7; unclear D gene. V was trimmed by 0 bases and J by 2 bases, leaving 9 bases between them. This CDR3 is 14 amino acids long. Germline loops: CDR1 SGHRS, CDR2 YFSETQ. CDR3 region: CASSLGLTTYEQYF. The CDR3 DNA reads TGCGCCAGCAGCTTGGGGCTTACCACCTACGAGCAGTACTTC.

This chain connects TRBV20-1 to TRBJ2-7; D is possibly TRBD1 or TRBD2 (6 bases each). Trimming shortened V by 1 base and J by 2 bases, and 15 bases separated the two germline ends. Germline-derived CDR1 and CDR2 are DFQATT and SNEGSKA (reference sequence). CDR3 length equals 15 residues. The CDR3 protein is CSARGIRGGTYEQYF. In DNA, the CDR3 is TGCAGTGCTAGAGGTATCAGGGGAGGAACCTACGAGCAGTACTTC.

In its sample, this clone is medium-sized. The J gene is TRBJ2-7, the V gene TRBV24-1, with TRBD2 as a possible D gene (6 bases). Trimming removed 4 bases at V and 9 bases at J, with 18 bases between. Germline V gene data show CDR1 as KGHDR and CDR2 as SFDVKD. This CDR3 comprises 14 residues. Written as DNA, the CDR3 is TGTGCCACCAGTGACCCGGGGACTTTGGTTGGGCAGTACTTC. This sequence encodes CATSDPGTLVGQYF.

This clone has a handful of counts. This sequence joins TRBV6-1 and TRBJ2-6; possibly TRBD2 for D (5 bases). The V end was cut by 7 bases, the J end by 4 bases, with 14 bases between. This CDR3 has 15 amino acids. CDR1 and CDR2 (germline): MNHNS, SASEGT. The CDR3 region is CASTGGVSGANVLTF. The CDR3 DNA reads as TGTGCCAGCACCGGAGGAGTATCCGGGGCCAACGTCCTGACTTTC.

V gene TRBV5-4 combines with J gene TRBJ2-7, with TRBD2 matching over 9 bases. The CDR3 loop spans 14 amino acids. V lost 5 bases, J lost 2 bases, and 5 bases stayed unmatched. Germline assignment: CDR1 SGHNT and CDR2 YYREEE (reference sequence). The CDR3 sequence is CASSPVAGAYEQYF. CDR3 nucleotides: TGTGCCAGCAGTCCTGTAGCGGGAGCCTACGAGCAGTACTTC.

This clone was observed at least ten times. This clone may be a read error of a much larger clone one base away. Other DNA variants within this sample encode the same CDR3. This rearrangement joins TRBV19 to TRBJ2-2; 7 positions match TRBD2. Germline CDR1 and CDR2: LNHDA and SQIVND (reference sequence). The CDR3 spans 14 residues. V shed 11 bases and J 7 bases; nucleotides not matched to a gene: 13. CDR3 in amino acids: CAGTGGGRDGELFF. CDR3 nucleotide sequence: TGTGCCGGTACTGGGGGTGGGAGGGACGGGGAGCTGTTTTTT.

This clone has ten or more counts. CDR3 sequence (DNA): TGTGCCAGCCGGACAGAAAGAACCCCGAACACTGAAGCTTTCTTT. Translation: CASRTERTPNTEAFF. The rearrangement uses TRBV2 and TRBJ1-1; D is possibly TRBD1 (6 bases). The CDR3 runs to 15 residues. V was clipped by 8 bases and J by 1 base, with 17 bases between them. Germline V lookup: CDR1 SNHLY, CDR2 FYNNEI.

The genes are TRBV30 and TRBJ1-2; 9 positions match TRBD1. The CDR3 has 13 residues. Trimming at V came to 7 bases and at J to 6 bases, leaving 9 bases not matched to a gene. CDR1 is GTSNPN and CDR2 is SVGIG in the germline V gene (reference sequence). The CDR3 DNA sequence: TGTGCCTTCGATCCGGGACAGGGACATGGCTACACCTTC. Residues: CAFDPGQGHGYTF.

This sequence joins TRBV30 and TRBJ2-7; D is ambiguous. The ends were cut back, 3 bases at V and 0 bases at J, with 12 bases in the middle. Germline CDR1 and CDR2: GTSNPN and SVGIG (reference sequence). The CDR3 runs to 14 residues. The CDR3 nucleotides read TGTGCCTGGAGCAGTCGGAAGAGCTCCTACGAGCAGTACTTC. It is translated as CAWSSRKSSYEQYF.

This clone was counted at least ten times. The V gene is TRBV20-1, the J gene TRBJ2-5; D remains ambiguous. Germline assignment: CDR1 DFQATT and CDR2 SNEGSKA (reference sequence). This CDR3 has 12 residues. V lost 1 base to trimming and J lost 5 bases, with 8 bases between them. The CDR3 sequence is CSARVGRETQYF. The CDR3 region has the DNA TGCAGTGCTAGAGTTGGTCGGGAGACCCAGTACTTC.

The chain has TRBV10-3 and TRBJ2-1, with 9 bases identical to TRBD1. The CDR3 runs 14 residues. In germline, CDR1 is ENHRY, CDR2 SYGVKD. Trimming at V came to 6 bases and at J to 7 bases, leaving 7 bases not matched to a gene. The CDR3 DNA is TGTGCCATCAGCCGGGACAGGGATAGTAATGAGCAGTTCTTC. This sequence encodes CAISRDRDSNEQFF.

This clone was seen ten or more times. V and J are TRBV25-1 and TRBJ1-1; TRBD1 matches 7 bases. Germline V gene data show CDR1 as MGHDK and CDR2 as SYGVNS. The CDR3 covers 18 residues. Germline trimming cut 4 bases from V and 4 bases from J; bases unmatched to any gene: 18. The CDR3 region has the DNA TGTGCCAGCAGTGGAATACGAAAAAACACAGGGGAGGGCACTGAAGCTTTCTTT. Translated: CASSGIRKNTGEGTEAFF.

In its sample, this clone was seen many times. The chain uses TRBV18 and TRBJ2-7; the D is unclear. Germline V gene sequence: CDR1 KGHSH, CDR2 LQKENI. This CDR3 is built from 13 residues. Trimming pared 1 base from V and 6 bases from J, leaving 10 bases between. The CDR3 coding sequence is TGTGCCAGCTCACCACACACTACGAGCGAGCAGTACTTC. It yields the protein CASSPHTTSEQYF.

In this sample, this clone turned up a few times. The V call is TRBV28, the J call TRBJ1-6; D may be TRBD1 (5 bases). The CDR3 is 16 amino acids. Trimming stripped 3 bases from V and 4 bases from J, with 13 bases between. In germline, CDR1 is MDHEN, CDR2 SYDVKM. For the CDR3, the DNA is TGTGCCAGCAGTTTGGTCCAGGGTGGATATAATTCACCCCTCCACTTT. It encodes CASSLVQGGYNSPLHF.

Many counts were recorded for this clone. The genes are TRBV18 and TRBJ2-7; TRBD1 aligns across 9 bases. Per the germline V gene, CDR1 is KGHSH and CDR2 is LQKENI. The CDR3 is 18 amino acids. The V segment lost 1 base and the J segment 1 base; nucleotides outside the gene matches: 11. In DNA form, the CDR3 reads TGTGCCAGCTCACCACTTTCGCCTAGGACAGGGGTATCCTACGAGCAGTACTTC. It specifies CASSPLSPRTGVSYEQYF.

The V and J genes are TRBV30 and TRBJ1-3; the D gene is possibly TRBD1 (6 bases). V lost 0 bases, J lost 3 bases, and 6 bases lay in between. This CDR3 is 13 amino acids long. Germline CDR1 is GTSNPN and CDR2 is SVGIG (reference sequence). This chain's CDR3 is CAWSVQGGNTIYF. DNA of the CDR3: TGTGCCTGGAGTGTACAGGGTGGAAACACCATATATTTT.

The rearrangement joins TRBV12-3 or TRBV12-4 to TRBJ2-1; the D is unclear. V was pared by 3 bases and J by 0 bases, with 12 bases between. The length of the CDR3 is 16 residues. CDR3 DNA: TGTGCCAGCAGTTTCGGGTTCAGGTTCTCCTACAATGAGCAGTTCTTC. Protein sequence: CASSFGFRFSYNEQFF.

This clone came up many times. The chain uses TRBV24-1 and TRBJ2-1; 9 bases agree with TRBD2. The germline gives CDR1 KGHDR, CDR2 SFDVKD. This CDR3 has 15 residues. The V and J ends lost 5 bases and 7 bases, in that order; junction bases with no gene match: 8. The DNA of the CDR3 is TGTGCCACCAGTGCTGTAGCGGGAGTGGGTAATGAGCAGTTCTTC. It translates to CATSAVAGVGNEQFF.

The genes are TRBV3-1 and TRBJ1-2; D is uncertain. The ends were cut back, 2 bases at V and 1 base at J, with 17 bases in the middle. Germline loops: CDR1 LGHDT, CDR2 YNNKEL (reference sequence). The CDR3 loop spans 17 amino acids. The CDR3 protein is CASSQLSAGGFNYGYTF. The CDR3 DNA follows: TGTGCCAGCAGCCAACTTTCAGCGGGCGGATTTAACTATGGCTACACCTTC.

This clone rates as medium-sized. CDR3 in amino acids: CSAEGLSSYNEQFF. CDR3 sequence (DNA): TGCAGTGCTGAAGGATTGAGCTCCTACAATGAGCAGTTCTTC. The rearrangement links TRBV20-1 to TRBJ2-1; D uncertain. Trimming took 5 bases from V and 0 from J, leaving 11 bases between them. The germline CDR1 and CDR2 sequences are DFQATT and SNEGSKA (reference sequence). The CDR3 has 14 amino acids.

CDR3 region: CASSPRSGGTDEQFF. The DNA of the CDR3 is TGTGCCAGCAGCCCCCGTAGCGGGGGGACAGATGAGCAGTTCTTC. This chain uses TRBV6-1 with TRBJ2-1; 10 bases are a match to TRBD2. Trimming cost V 6 bases and J 8 bases; bases outside gene matches: 10. This CDR3 comprises 15 residues. Looked up from germline, CDR1 is MNHNS and CDR2 is SASEGT.

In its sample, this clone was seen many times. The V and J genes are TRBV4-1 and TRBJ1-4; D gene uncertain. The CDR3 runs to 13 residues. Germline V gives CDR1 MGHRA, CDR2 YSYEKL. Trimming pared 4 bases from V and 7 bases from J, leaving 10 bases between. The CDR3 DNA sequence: TGCGCCAGCAGCCTATTGACGGGTGAAAAACTGTTTTTT. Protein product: CASSLLTGEKLFF.

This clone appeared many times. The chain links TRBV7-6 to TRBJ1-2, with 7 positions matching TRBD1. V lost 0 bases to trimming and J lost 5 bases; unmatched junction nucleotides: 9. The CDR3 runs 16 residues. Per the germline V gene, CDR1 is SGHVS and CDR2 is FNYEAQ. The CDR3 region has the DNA TGTGCCAGCAGCTTAGCCCCCGGACAGGATCTATATGGCTACACCTTC. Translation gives CASSLAPGQDLYGYTF. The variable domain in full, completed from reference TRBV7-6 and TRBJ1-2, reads GAGVSQSPRYKVTKRGQDVALRCDPISGHVSLYWYRQALGQGPEFLTYFNYEAQQDKSGLPNDRFSAERPEGSISTLTIQRTEQRDSAMYRCASSLAPGQDLYGYTFGSGTRLTVV.